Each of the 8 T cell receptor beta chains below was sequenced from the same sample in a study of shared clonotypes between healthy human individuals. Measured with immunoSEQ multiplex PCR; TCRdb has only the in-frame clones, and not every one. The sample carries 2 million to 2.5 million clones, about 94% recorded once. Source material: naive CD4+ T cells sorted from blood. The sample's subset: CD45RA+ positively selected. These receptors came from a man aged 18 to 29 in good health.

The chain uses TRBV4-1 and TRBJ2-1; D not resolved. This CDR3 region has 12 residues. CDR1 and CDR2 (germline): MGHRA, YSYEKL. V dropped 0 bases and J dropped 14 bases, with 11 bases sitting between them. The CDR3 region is CASSQEGTVEFF. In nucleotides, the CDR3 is TGCGCCAGCAGCCAAGAAGGCACCGTCGAGTTCTTC.

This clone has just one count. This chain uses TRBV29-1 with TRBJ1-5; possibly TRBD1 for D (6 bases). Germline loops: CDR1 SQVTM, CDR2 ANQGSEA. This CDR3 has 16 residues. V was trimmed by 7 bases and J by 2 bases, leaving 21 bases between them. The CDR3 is CSAKTSTGIGNQPQHF. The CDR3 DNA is TGCAGCGCCAAAACCAGCACAGGGATCGGCAATCAGCCCCAGCATTTT.

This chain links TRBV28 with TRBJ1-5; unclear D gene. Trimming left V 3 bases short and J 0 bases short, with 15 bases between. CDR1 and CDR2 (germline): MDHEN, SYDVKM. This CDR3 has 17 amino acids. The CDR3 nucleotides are TGTGCCAGCAGTTTGAGTTTGTCTCGAATTAGCAATCAGCCCCAGCATTTT. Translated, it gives CASSLSLSRISNQPQHF. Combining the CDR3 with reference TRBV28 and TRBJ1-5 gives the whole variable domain DVKVTQSSRYLVKRTGEKVFLECVQDMDHENMFWYRQDPGLGLRLIYFSYDVKMKEKGDIPEGYSVSREKKERFSLILESASTNQTSMYLCASSLSLSRISNQPQHFGDGTRLSIL.

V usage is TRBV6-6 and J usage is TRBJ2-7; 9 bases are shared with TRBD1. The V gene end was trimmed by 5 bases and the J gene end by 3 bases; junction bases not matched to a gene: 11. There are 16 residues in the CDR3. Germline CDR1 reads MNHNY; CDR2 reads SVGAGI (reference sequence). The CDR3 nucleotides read TGTGCCAGCAGTGCTTACGGGGGACAGGGTTTCTACGAGCAGTACTTC. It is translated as CASSAYGGQGFYEQYF.

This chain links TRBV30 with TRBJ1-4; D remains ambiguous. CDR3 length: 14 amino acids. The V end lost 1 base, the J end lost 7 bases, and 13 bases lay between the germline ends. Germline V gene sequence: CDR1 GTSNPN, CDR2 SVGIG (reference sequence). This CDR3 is CAWSGGQLREKLFF. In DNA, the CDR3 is TGTGCCTGGAGTGGAGGGCAGTTACGTGAAAAACTGTTTTTT.

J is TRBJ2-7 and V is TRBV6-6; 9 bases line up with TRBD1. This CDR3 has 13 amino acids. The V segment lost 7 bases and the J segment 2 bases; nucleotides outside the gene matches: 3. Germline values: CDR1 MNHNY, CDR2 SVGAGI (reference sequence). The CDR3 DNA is TGTGCCAGCAACCGACAGGGGGCCTACGAGCAGTACTTC. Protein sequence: CASNRQGAYEQYF.

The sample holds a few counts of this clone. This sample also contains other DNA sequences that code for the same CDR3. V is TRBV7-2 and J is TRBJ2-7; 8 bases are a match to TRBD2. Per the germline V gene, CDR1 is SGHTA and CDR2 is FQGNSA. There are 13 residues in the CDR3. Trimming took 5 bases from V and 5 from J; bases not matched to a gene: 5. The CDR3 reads CASSPGLANEQYF. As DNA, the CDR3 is TGTGCCAGCAGCCCCGGACTAGCCAACGAGCAGTACTTC.

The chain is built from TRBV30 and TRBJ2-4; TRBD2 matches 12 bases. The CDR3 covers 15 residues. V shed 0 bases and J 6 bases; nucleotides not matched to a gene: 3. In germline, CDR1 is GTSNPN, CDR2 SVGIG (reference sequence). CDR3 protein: CAWSVGGLAGNIQYF. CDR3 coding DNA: TGTGCCTGGAGTGTGGGGGGACTAGCGGGAAACATTCAGTACTTC.